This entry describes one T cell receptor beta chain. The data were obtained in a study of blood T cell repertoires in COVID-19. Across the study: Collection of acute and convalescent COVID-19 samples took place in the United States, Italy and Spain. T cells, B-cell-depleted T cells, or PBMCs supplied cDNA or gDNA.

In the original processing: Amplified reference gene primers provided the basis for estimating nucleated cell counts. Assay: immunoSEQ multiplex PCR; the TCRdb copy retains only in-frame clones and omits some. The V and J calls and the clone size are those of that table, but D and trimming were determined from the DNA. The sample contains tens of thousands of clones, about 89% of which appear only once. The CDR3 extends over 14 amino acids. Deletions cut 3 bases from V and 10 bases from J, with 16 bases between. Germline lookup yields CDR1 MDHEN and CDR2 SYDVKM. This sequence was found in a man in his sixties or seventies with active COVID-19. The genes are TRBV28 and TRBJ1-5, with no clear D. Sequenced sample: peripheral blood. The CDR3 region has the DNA TGTGCCAGCAGTTTGAGGGCCGCGTTCGGACCCCAGCATTTT. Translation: CASSLRAAFGPQHF.